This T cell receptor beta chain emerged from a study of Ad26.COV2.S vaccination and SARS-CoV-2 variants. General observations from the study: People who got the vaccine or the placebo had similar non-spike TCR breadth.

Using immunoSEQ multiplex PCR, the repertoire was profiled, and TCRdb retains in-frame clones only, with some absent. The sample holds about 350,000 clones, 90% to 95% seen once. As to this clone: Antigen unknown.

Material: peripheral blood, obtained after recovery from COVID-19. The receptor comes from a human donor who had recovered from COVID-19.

The CDR3 is CASSGDGVMNTEAFF. The DNA of the CDR3 is TGCGCCAGCAGTGGGGACGGGGTAATGAACACTGAAGCTTTCTTT. The chain couples TRBV5-1 to TRBJ1-1; weak D call: TRBD1 (5 bases). The CDR3 length is 15 residues. Trimming removed 5 bases from V and 0 bases from J, with 14 bases in between. Germline CDR1 SGHRS, CDR2 YFSETQ.